Listed below are T cell receptor beta chains from one sample, sequenced in a study of naive and memory T cell subsets. TCRdb independently ran MiXCR on the UMI-ligation and nested PCR reads; one entry per CDR3 protein. The sample has 130,000 to 150,000 distinct CDR3 sequences; over 15% are singletons. The sequenced material came from naive CD4+ T cells from blood. These receptors all come from a human donor in good health. Each CDR3 is given with its conserved first and last residue. A D gene is named only where the DNA matches it firmly. Clone size is stated in some rows and not others, as once, few, many or a class when expanded.

j_gene | len | v_gene | abundance | d_gene | CDR3nt | CDR3aa
TRBJ2-1 | 19 | TRBV3-1 | few | TRBD2 | TGTGCCAGCAGCCCCTCGGGACTAGCGGGAGGGAGCTCCTACAATGAGCAGTTCTTC | CASSPSGLAGGSSYNEQFF
TRBJ1-1 | 15 | TRBV20-1 | many | NA | TGCAGTGCTAGAGTGGCGGGGGGCCGGAACACTGAAGCTTTCTTT | CSARVAGGRNTEAFF
TRBJ1-1 | 13 | TRBV20-1 | few | NA | TGCAGTGCCCGGGGGGGCGCAGACACTGAAGCTTTCTTT | CSARGGADTEAFF
TRBJ2-7 | 12 | TRBV28 | many | NA | TGTGCCAGCAATCTGGACAGTTACGAGCAGTACTTC | CASNLDSYEQYF
TRBJ2-4 | 11 | TRBV20-1 | NA | TRBD1 | TGCAGTGCTCCGGACAGGGACATTCAGTACTTC | CSAPDRDIQYF
TRBJ1-2 | 15 | TRBV27 | NA | NA | TGTGCCAGCAGTTTTGGGAGGACGGATCCCTATGGCTACACCTTC | CASSFGRTDPYGYTF
TRBJ2-1 | 15 | TRBV3-1 | few | TRBD1 | TGTGCCAGCAGCCAGGGGACAGGGGGTAGGAATGAGCAGTTCTTC | CASSQGTGGRNEQFF
TRBJ2-7 | 16 | TRBV11-2 | few | TRBD2 | TGTGCCAGCAGCTTAGAGGTTAGCGGGCGTACCTACGAGCAGTACTTC | CASSLEVSGRTYEQYF
TRBJ2-7 | 14 | TRBV20-1 | NA | NA | TGCAGTGCTAGATACGCCGGGACTTTCTACGAGCAGTACTTC | CSARYAGTFYEQYF
TRBJ2-5 | 16 | TRBV7-2 | many | TRBD2 | TGTGCCAGCAGCTTACAACTAGCGGGAGGCCAAGAGACCCAGTACTTC | CASSLQLAGGQETQYF
TRBJ2-3 | 16 | TRBV7-2 | NA | TRBD2 | TGTGCCAGCAGCCCTAGACCCCCTAGCGGTCCAGATACGCAGTATTTT | CASSPRPPSGPDTQYF
TRBJ2-5 | 13 | TRBV6-2/TRBV6-3 | NA | NA | TGTGCCAGCAGCGACTTGGAACAAGAGACCCAGTACTTC | CASSDLEQETQYF
TRBJ2-3 | 14 | TRBV6-5 | few | NA | TGTGCCAGCCGGCGAGGCCTTAGCACAGATACGCAGTATTTT | CASRRGLSTDTQYF
TRBJ1-4 | 15 | TRBV12-3/TRBV12-4 | NA | TRBD1 | TGTGCCAGCAGTCTCCGGGACAGGGGGAGAGTAAAACTGTTTTTT | CASSLRDRGRVKLFF
TRBJ2-1 | 17 | TRBV5-1 | NA | TRBD2 | TGCGCCAGCAGCGCGGGACTAGCGGGGGGACGAAACAATGAGCAGTTCTTC | CASSAGLAGGRNNEQFF
TRBJ2-6 | 15 | TRBV29-1 | NA | TRBD2 | TGCAGCGCTCTGGGGGGGTACGCTGGGGCCAACGTCCTGACTTTC | CSALGGYAGANVLTF
TRBJ2-7 | 14 | TRBV5-1 | NA | NA | TGCGCCAGCAGCCGAGACAGCTCTTCTGACGAGCAGTACTTC | CASSRDSSSDEQYF
TRBJ2-7 | 13 | TRBV6-2/TRBV6-3 | many | TRBD1 | TGTGCCAGCAGGGACAGGGGGATCTACGAGCAGTACTTC | CASRDRGIYEQYF
TRBJ2-3 | 12 | TRBV29-1 | NA | NA | TGCAGCGCTCAAACGGGCACAGATACGCAGTATTTT | CSAQTGTDTQYF
TRBJ1-5 | 14 | TRBV12-3/TRBV12-4 | NA | TRBD1 | TGTGCCAGCAGTTCAGGACAGGGTAATCAGCCCCAGCATTTT | CASSSGQGNQPQHF
TRBJ1-6 | 12 | TRBV12-3/TRBV12-4 | few | NA | TGTGCCAGCAGTTTAGCGCCAGGAGCCCTCCACTTT | CASSLAPGALHF
TRBJ2-2 | 16 | TRBV6-1 | few | TRBD2 | TGTGCCAGCAACGCCGGGGGACTAGCGCCCACCGGGGAGCTGTTTTTT | CASNAGGLAPTGELFF
TRBJ1-3 | 15 | TRBV5-6 | NA | NA | TGTGCCAGCAGCCCCCGGTTCATCTCTGGAAACACCATATATTTT | CASSPRFISGNTIYF
TRBJ2-3 | 11 | TRBV7-9 | many | NA | TGTGCCAGCAGCCCGACAGATACGCAGTATTTT | CASSPTDTQYF
TRBJ2-1 | 19 | TRBV15 | few | TRBD2 | TGTGCCACCAGCAGAGATCGGTGGGGTGGGCTAGCGGGAGTCAATGAGCAGTTCTTC | CATSRDRWGGLAGVNEQFF
TRBJ1-5 | 14 | TRBV12-3/TRBV12-4 | few | TRBD1 | TGTGCCAGCAGTCCGGACAGGGTGGAGCAGCCCCAGCATTTT | CASSPDRVEQPQHF
TRBJ2-3 | 12 | TRBV6-2/TRBV6-3 | NA | NA | TGTGCCAGCAGCCGGGACGTGGATACGCAGTATTTT | CASSRDVDTQYF
TRBJ2-3 | 14 | TRBV20-1 | few | TRBD1 | TGCAGTGCTCAAGGACAGGTTGGAGAAGATACGCAGTATTTT | CSAQGQVGEDTQYF
TRBJ2-6 | 20 | TRBV6-2/TRBV6-3 | few | NA | TGTGCCAGCAGTTTTTCGGACCGGGCCTTAAGAAGCTCTGGGGCCAACGTCCTGACTTTC | CASSFSDRALRSSGANVLTF
TRBJ2-4 | 13 | TRBV6-5 | NA | TRBD1 | TGTGCCAGCAGTGCAGACAGGGGTTTCATTCAGTACTTC | CASSADRGFIQYF
TRBJ2-1 | 15 | TRBV28 | NA | NA | TGTGCCAGCAGTCCACCGGGTAGTGGGGCCAATGAGCAGTTCTTC | CASSPPGSGANEQFF
TRBJ2-5 | 12 | TRBV2 | few | NA | TGTGCCAGCAGTCCTACGTCGGTGACCCAGTACTTC | CASSPTSVTQYF
TRBJ2-1 | 16 | TRBV19 | NA | TRBD1 | TGTGCCAGTAGTATAGTCGGGACAGGGGATGGCAATGAGCAGTTCTTC | CASSIVGTGDGNEQFF
TRBJ1-5 | 16 | TRBV2 | few | TRBD1 | TGTGCCAGCCATAGGGGACAGGGAATGAGCAATCAGCCCCAGCATTTT | CASHRGQGMSNQPQHF
TRBJ2-4 | 13 | TRBV2 | NA | NA | TGTGCCAGCAGTGTGAAGGGCGGAGACATTCAGTACTTC | CASSVKGGDIQYF
TRBJ2-7 | 14 | TRBV25-1 | NA | NA | TGTGCCAGCAGTGAACCAGGGCCCAGCTACGAGCAGTACTTC | CASSEPGPSYEQYF
TRBJ2-1 | 16 | TRBV6-6 | few | TRBD2 | TGTGCCAGCAGTTACTCGTTTCTAGCGGGACGGGATGAGCAGTTCTTC | CASSYSFLAGRDEQFF
TRBJ1-2 | 12 | TRBV12-3/TRBV12-4 | NA | NA | TGTGCCAGCAGTTACAGCGACTATGGCTACACCTTC | CASSYSDYGYTF
TRBJ1-2 | 16 | TRBV10-3 | NA | TRBD1 | TGTGCCATCAGTGCGAACACTGGGACAGGGGACAGTGGCTACACCTTC | CAISANTGTGDSGYTF
TRBJ2-7 | 14 | TRBV20-1 | NA | NA | TGCAGTGCGAGCACTCCGGGCCACTCCTACGAGCAGTACTTC | CSASTPGHSYEQYF
TRBJ1-1 | 12 | TRBV19 | few | NA | TGTGCCAGTAGTATGGTGAACACTGAAGCTTTCTTT | CASSMVNTEAFF
TRBJ1-3 | 14 | TRBV20-1 | few | NA | TGCAGTGCTAATGAGGCAAGCTCTGGAAACACCATATATTTT | CSANEASSGNTIYF
TRBJ2-7 | 15 | TRBV28 | NA | NA | TGTGCCAGCAGTTTAAATAGTGCCGGGGCAGACGAGCAGTACTTC | CASSLNSAGADEQYF
TRBJ1-5 | 13 | TRBV2 | few | TRBD1 | TGTGCCAGCCGGGACAGGGGGTATCAGCCCCAGCATTTT | CASRDRGYQPQHF
TRBJ1-1 | 15 | TRBV20-1 | few | NA | TGCAGTGCTAGGGGGAGGCCCGCGTTGAACACTGAAGCTTTCTTT | CSARGRPALNTEAFF
TRBJ1-5 | 16 | TRBV3-1 | few | NA | TGTGCCAGCAGCCAAAGCCGCGGTGTAGGCAATCAGCCCCAGCATTTT | CASSQSRGVGNQPQHF
TRBJ2-7 | 11 | TRBV6-1 | NA | TRBD2 | TGTGCCAGAGGGGAGGGGTACGAGCAGTACTTC | CARGEGYEQYF
TRBJ2-7 | 13 | TRBV6-6 | few | NA | TGTGCCAGCAGCGAGGTCCGCTCCTACGAGCAGTACTTC | CASSEVRSYEQYF
TRBJ2-2 | 15 | TRBV24-1 | many | TRBD2 | TGTGCCACCAGTGACACTAGCGGGAACACCGGGGAGCTGTTTTTT | CATSDTSGNTGELFF
TRBJ2-7 | 13 | TRBV29-1 | few | NA | TGCAGCGTTTGCAATTTGCTTACCTACGAGCAGTACTTC | CSVCNLLTYEQYF
TRBJ1-6 | 15 | TRBV20-1 | NA | NA | TGCAGTGCTAGAGATGATAGCCAGGGCCGATCACCCCTCCACTTT | CSARDDSQGRSPLHF
TRBJ2-2 | 18 | TRBV7-8 | few | NA | TGTGCCAGCCGCACACTGGGGGCTCCCCTAGGATCCACCGGGGAGCTGTTTTTT | CASRTLGAPLGSTGELFF
TRBJ1-3 | 16 | TRBV10-3 | NA | NA | TGTGTCATCAGTGAGTCCGGCGGGCTCTCTGGAAACACCATATATTTT | CVISESGGLSGNTIYF
TRBJ2-7 | 16 | TRBV18 | once | NA | TGTGCCAGCTCACAGACTCAACAGGTTCTGGGAGGCGAGCAGTACTTC | CASSQTQQVLGGEQYF
TRBJ1-2 | 12 | TRBV29-1 | few | TRBD1 | TGCAGCGTTGATCAGGGGGCGGGTGGCTACACCTTC | CSVDQGAGGYTF
TRBJ1-3 | 17 | TRBV4-1 | few | NA | TGCGCCAGCAGCCAAGACCTGAGGGGATTCTCTGGAAACACCATATATTTT | CASSQDLRGFSGNTIYF
TRBJ2-1 | 15 | TRBV5-1 | few | TRBD2 | TGCGCCAGCAGGGTAGCGGGAGGGCCCCTGAATGAGCAGTTCTTC | CASRVAGGPLNEQFF
TRBJ2-1 | 24 | TRBV7-9 | many | TRBD1 | TGTGCCAGCAGTTTAGACAGGGGAATCTCGTCGGGCGACAGAGATAAGAGCTCCTACAATGAGCAGTTCTTC | CASSLDRGISSGDRDKSSYNEQFF